The sequence of this T cell receptor (beta chain) was determined in a study of vaccination and CD4 T cells after COVID-19. On the study more broadly: Collection of post-vaccine samples followed dose two by a median approximately 68 days, spanning a range of 14 to 241. Control cultures received a CEFX pool, an HIV-1 Nef pool, or no peptide.

The Oncomine TCR Beta short-read assay was applied to DNA of cultured CD4+ T cells. The source of extracted genomic DNA was cultured CD4+ T cells. TCRdb redid the calling of the PCR reads with MiXCR, one entry per CDR3 protein. The table records roughly 10,000 distinct CDR3 sequences, roughly 46% of them present only once. Treatment given: approximately 11-day PBMC culture with coronavirus spike peptide pools or control peptides (ViraFEST assay). This clonotype was recorded a few times. The antigen is unknown. The TCR comes from a human donor who had recovered from COVID-19. The sequenced sample was CD4+ T cells from blood, cultured in vitro.

DNA of the CDR3: TGTGCCAGCAGTGAAGTCGTCTGGGCCACCGGGGAGCTGTTTTTT. This translates into CASSEVVWATGELFF. The J gene is TRBJ2-2, the V gene TRBV6-1, with D hard to call. Germline V gives CDR1 MNHNS, CDR2 SASEGT. V shed 1 base and J shed 4 bases, with 10 bases lying between them. The CDR3 extends over 15 amino acids.